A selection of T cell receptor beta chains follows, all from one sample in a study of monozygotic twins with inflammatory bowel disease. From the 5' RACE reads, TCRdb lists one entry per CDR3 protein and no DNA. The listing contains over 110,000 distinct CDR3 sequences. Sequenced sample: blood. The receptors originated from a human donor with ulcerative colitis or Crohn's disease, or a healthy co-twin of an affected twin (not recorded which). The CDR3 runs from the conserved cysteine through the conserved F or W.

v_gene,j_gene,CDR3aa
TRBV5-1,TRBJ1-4,CASSPNSGFREKLFF
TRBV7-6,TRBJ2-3,CASSLELLLVTDTQYF
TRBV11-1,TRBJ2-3,CASSFPRDTQYF
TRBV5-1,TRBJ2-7,CASSLAVGTLPYEQYF
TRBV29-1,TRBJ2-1,CSARGDRNNEQFF
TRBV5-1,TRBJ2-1,CASSLAGPYNEQFF
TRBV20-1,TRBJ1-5,CSASPPLGARGQPQHF
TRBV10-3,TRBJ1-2,CAISESTSLGYTF
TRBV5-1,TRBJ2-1,CASSLGPSGDNEQFF
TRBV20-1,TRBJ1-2,CSVTGNGGYTF
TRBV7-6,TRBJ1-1,CASSLAQGWGTEAFF
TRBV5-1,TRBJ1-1,CASSFRTGGEAFF
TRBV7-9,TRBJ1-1,CASSLGTGGSGTEAFF
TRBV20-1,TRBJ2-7,CSATTRSDIYEQYF
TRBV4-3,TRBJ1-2,CASSQGLGDPIYGYTF
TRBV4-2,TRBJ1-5,CASSPRQFWPQHF
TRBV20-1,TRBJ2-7,CSARDHGESSYEQYF
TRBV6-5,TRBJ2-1,CASSSGLAVYNEQFF
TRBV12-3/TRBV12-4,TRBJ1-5,CASSSRGHSNQPQHF
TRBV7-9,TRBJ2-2,CASTFLAFGTGELFF
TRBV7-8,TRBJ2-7,CASSLDLSYEQYF
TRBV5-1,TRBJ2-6,CASRTLSGANVLTF
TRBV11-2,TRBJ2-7,CASSSPRGYEQYF
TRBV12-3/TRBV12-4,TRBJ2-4,CASSSEQGPMAGMMIQYF
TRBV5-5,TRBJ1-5,CASSLGHNSNQPQHF
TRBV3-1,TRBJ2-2,CASSLGAQYTGELFF
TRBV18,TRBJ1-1,CASSTRQGDPNEAFF
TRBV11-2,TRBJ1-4,CASSFRQGAIREKLFF
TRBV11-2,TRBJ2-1,CASSYQTGGTYNEQFF
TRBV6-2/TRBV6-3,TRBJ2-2,CASSYRGLANTGELFF
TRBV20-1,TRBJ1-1,CSARVAAGEGMNTEAFF
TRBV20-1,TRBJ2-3,CTARGGTSTDTQYF
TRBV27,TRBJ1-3,CASSLDRSSGNTIYF
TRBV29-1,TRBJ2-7,CSVKGDTSYEQYF
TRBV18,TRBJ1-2,CASSPLGTGRDYGYTF
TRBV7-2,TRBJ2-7,CASSSGSRDEQYF
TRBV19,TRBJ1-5,CASSISGGYQPQHF
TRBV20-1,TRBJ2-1,CSAGDSYNEQFF
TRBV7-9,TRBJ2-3,CASSPTGSFTDTQYF
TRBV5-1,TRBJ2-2,CASSPRDIRAGELFF
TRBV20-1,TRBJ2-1,CSARDRRGHNEQFF
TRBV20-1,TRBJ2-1,CSARDPTSGGYNEQFF
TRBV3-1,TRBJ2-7,CASSQAGSGYEQYF
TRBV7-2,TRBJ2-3,CASSPAQGGRTDTQYF
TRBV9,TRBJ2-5,CASSLQGIQETQYF
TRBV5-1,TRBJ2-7,CASSSLEGQGLYEQYF
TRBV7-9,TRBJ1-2,CASSLGTSGGYTF
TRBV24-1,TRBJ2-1,CATSETTGAGVHSEQFF
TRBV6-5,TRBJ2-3,CASSYHGQGGTQYF
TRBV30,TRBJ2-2,CAWSDGGGELFF
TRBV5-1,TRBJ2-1,CASRGLGDRGNNEQFF
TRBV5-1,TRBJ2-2,CASSPSGYTGELFF
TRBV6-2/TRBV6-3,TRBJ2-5,CASSYTGSDVETQHF
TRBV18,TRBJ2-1,CASSPPTGHSYNEQFF
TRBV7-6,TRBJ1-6,CASSLGQNSPLHF
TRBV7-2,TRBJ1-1,CASSVDRHTEAFF
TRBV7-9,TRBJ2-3,CASSRGYHTDTQYF
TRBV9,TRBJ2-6,CASSSRPSGANVLTF
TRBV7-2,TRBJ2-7,CASSLSGQIYEQYF